This T cell receptor beta chain comes out of a study of OX40 agonist ivuxolimab in advanced cancers. Study-wide results and limits: Among T cells, CD8+ cells averaged more expanded clones than CD4+ cells.

The CDR3 spans 13 residues. CDR1 and CDR2 (germline): MDHEN, SYDVKM. V was shortened by 11 bases and J by 2 bases, with 16 bases between the two germline ends. Libraries were prepared by immunoSEQ multiplex PCR; TCRdb keeps only in-frame clonotypes and omits some of them. The table shows about 140,000 clones, with more than 85% occurring only once. A remark on this clone: Its antigen is undetermined.

The sample here was CD4+ or CD8+ T cells sorted from blood, taken in a trial of the OX40 agonist ivuxolimab. The chain recombines TRBV28 with TRBJ2-7, with a tentative D call TRBD2 (5 bases). This TCR was recovered from an adult with an advanced solid tumor such as melanoma, head and neck, liver or kidney cancer. The CDR3 reads CAPPPEAAYEQYF. The DNA for the CDR3 is TGTGCCCCACCCCCGGAGGCAGCCTACGAGCAGTACTTC.